The source of this T cell receptor beta chain is a study of blood T cells in healthy people across ages. Then a second PCR, running about 6 to 11 cycles, was carried out with a sample-barcoded 5' primer and a J-beta primer mix. TCRdb reanalysed the 5' RACE reads using MiXCR and keeps one entry per CDR3 protein. The sample holds roughly 730,000 distinct CDR3 sequences, around 50% seen once. Trimming removed 4 bases at V and 2 bases at J, with 11 bases between. The CDR3 contains 14 residues. Per the germline V gene, CDR1 is LNHNV and CDR2 is YYDKDF (reference sequence). The sample taken for sequencing was blood. The chain combines TRBV15 with TRBJ2-5; possibly TRBD1 for D (7 bases). This receptor was identified in a man aged 40-49 years in good health. CDR3: CATSNGGQQETQYF. For the CDR3, the DNA is TGTGCCACCAGCAACGGGGGACAGCAAGAGACCCAGTACTTC. The entire variable domain, with the rest obtained from reference TRBV15 and TRBJ2-5, is as follows: DAMVIQNPRYQVTQFGKPVTLSCSQTLNHNVMYWYQQKSSQAPKLLFHYYDKDFNNEADTPDNFQSRRPNTSFCFLDIRSPGLGDTAMYLCATSNGGQQETQYFGPGTRLLVL.